Listed here are 10 T cell receptor beta chains from one sample, sequenced in a study of graft-versus-host responses after intestinal transplantation. These receptors' antigens are unknown. Method: immunoSEQ multiplex PCR; TCRdb's copy keeps in-frame clones and lacks some. The table shows 90,000 to 130,000 clones, with 90% to 95% occurring only once. The source was unstimulated CD8+ T cells sorted from spleen or lymph node cells, collected before transplant. Every receptor here comes from a human donor who was the organ donor for an intestinal transplant.

The V call is TRBV2, the J call TRBJ2-7; D gene unclear. Germline loops: CDR1 SNHLY, CDR2 FYNNEI. The length of the CDR3 is 14 residues. V was clipped by 0 bases and J by 0 bases, with 6 bases between them. CDR3 nucleotides: TGTGCCAGCAGTGAAGCCGGCAGCTCCTACGAGCAGTACTTC. Translating gives CASSEAGSSYEQYF. The variable domain in full, completed from reference TRBV2 and TRBJ2-7, reads EPEVTQTPSHQVTQMGQEVILRCVPISNHLYFYWYRQILGQKVEFLVSFYNNEISEKSEIFDDQFSVERPDGSNFTLKIRSTKLEDSAMYFCASSEAGSSYEQYFGPGTRLTVT.

V usage is TRBV4-2 and J usage is TRBJ2-5, with unresolved D. The CDR3 spans 12 residues. With 0 bases removed from V and 2 bases from J, the gap between germline ends came to 1 base. Germline-derived CDR1 and CDR2 are LGHNA and YNFKEQ. The CDR3 nucleotides are TGTGCCAGCAGCCAAGATCAAGAGACCCAGTACTTC. Protein: CASSQDQETQYF.

This chain connects TRBV6-1 to TRBJ1-4; no clear D gene. This CDR3 is 14 amino acids long. With 1 base removed from V and 0 bases from J, the gap between germline ends came to 3 bases. Germline V gives CDR1 MNHNS, CDR2 SASEGT. CDR3 protein: CASSEEATNEKLFF. For the CDR3, the DNA is TGTGCCAGCAGTGAAGAAGCAACTAATGAAAAACTGTTTTTT.

The chain recombines TRBV12-5 with TRBJ2-5; 11 nucleotides line up with TRBD2. The trim removed 5 bases at V and 5 bases at J, leaving 13 bases unmatched. Germline V gene lookup returns CDR1 LGHNT and CDR2 FRNRAP. The CDR3 length is 17 residues. The CDR3 reads CASGPQQLAGVGETQYF. The CDR3 DNA reads as TGTGCTAGTGGTCCACAACAACTAGCGGGAGTTGGGGAGACCCAGTACTTC.

The CDR3 bases are TGTGCCAGCAGCTTAGACCAGCCCTGGGAGCAGTACTTC. Translating it yields CASSLDQPWEQYF. This rearrangement joins TRBV7-2 to TRBJ2-7; D is ambiguous. The CDR3 spans 13 residues. V was cut by 1 base and J by 7 bases, with 11 bases left in between. Germline assignment: CDR1 SGHTA and CDR2 FQGNSA.

This chain connects TRBV7-9 to TRBJ1-5; 9 bases match TRBD1. Trimming removed 4 bases from V and 7 bases from J; junction bases left unmatched: 14. This CDR3 is built from 17 residues. Germline values: CDR1 SEHNR, CDR2 FQNEAQ (reference sequence). The DNA of the CDR3 is TGTGCCAGCAGCTCCGAAGAAGGTGGGACAGGGAGACAGCCCCAGCATTTT. Translated, it gives CASSSEEGGTGRQPQHF.

The V call is TRBV4-1, the J call TRBJ2-5; 12 bases are shared with TRBD2. This CDR3 is built from 16 residues. CDR1 and CDR2 (germline): MGHRA, YSYEKL. Germline trimming cut 0 bases from V and 5 bases from J; bases unmatched to any gene: 4. Here the CDR3 reads CASSQEPLAGGETQYF. For the CDR3, the DNA is TGCGCCAGCAGCCAAGAACCCCTAGCGGGAGGGGAGACCCAGTACTTC.

The chain recombines TRBV10-1 with TRBJ2-3, with 10 bases that match TRBD1. The CDR3 sequence is 14 residues long. Germline loops: CDR1 WNHNN, CDR2 SYGVQD (reference sequence). J lost 4 bases, V lost 8 bases, and 6 bases had no gene match. CDR3 coding DNA: TGCGCCAGCCCCGGGACAGGGGAGGCAGATACGCAGTATTTT. Protein: CASPGTGEADTQYF.

For this clone: One junction end does not reproduce the germline sequence, and a read error may be involved. Within the sample, other DNA sequences also encode this same CDR3. This rearrangement joins TRBV30 to TRBJ1-2, with D maybe TRBD1 (5 bases). Germline CDR1 GTSNPN, CDR2 SVGIG (reference sequence). The CDR3 covers 12 residues. Here the CDR3 reads CAWRGPVDGYTF. The DNA of the CDR3 is TGTGCCTGGAGGGGGCCGGTAGATGGCTATACCTTC.

The J gene is TRBJ2-3, the V gene TRBV9; 10 bases fit TRBD2. The CDR3 is made up of 16 amino acids. V lost 3 bases and J lost 4; bases outside the gene matches: 8. Germline CDR1 and CDR2: SGDLS and YYNGEE. The CDR3 region is CASSASSGGPADTQYF. The CDR3 DNA follows: TGTGCCAGCAGCGCGTCTAGCGGGGGTCCTGCAGATACGCAGTATTTT.